This TCR beta chain was obtained from a study of beta chain features in type 1 diabetes. This clone was counted many times. Its target is unknown. Findings and limits, study-wide: In all four CD4+ subsets, TCRB CDR3 length was significantly, moderately reduced in type 1 diabetes.

Reverse transcription of all isolated RNA meant that expressed TCRB transcripts were sequenced. TCRdb keeps only in-frame clones here, not all; method: immunoSEQ multiplex PCR. The sample has over 300,000 clones; roughly a tenth are singletons. The material sequenced was central memory CD4+ T cells from blood. This sequence was found in a man aged 30 to 45 with type 1 diabetes.

This CDR3 is CASEEGTANTEAFF. CDR3 DNA sequence: TGCGCCAGCGAAGAGGGGACAGCTAACACTGAAGCTTTCTTT. This sequence joins TRBV5-1 and TRBJ1-1; the match to TRBD1 covers 7 bases. With 7 bases clipped from V and 2 bases from J, the junction kept 8 bases outside the gene matches. Germline V gives CDR1 SGHRS, CDR2 YFSETQ. The CDR3 length is 14 residues.